The 3 T cell receptor beta chains given below trace back to one sample, sequenced in a study of tumor-infiltrating lymphocytes in primary liver carcinoma. TCR beta cDNA was prepared out of around 460 ng total RNA by means of a constant-region primer. Generation of the TCR beta libraries relied on three nested multiplex PCR rounds using slightly modified ARM-PCR. The first two PCR rounds used TRBV1-TRBV30 primers with a Cbeta primer, about 9 cycles each. One entry per CDR3 protein, called by TCRdb with MiXCR from the multiplex PCR reads. The table includes about 44,000 distinct CDR3 sequences, 70% to 80% detected once. Co-extracted RNA and DNA came from approximately 20-30 mg of unsorted bulk tissue. The sequencing sample was made of liver tumor tissue from sampling region 3. Subset defined: tumor region T3, left-lateral pole. All receptors derive from a man aged 40-49 years with primary liver carcinoma and hepatitis B virus infection.

This clonotype was counted a few times. This may come from a read error, since a much larger clone is one base off. The chain links TRBV14 to TRBJ1-3, with D perhaps TRBD1 (6 bases). The CDR3 loop spans 13 amino acids. CDR1 is SGHDN, CDR2 FVKESK, per germline. CDR3 DNA sequence: TGTACCAGCAGCGACAGGTTTGGAAACACCATATATTTT. Encoded protein: CTSSDRFGNTIYF.

Worth noting for this clonotype: One end of the junction fails to match germline, which may point to a read error. This chain connects TRBV6-1 to TRBJ1-2; weak D call: TRBD1 (6 bases). Germline V gene sequence: CDR1 MNHNS, CDR2 SASEGT. The CDR3 is 15 amino acids. The CDR3 DNA follows: TGTACCAGCAGTGAAGTGGGGGGGGCTGGACGTGGCCACACCTTC. As protein: CTSSEVGGAGRGHTF.

This clonotype is labeled medium-sized. The chain joins TRBV11-2 to TRBJ2-7; D is perhaps TRBD1 (5 bases). Trimming removed 5 bases from V and 3 bases from J, with 11 bases in between. The germline V gene encodes CDR1 SGHAT and CDR2 FQNNGV. The CDR3 is 13 amino acids. The CDR3, as DNA: TGTGCCAGCAGCCGTGGACACTACTACGAGCAGTACTTC. Protein sequence: CASSRGHYYEQYF.